This TCR beta chain derives from a study of blood T cell repertoires in COVID-19. The data were produced by immunoSEQ multiplex PCR, yet TCRdb's version contains in-frame clones alone and is incomplete. The sample gives more than 100,000 clones, 70% to 85% of which show up once; around 0.9% is in the top ten. CDR1 is MGHRA, CDR2 YSYEKL, per germline. The CDR3 loop spans 14 amino acids. Trimming cost V 1 base and J 8 bases, with 14 bases left between them. The material sequenced was peripheral blood. This TCR was recovered from a human donor with acute or convalescent COVID-19. The donor label of this sample is uncertain. The chain recombines TRBV4-1 with TRBJ1-2; no firm D call. The CDR3 DNA sequence: TGCGCCAGCAGCCAAGTAGGTCCTTTGGGCGGCTACACCTTC. Its translation: CASSQVGPLGGYTF.